This passage covers 21 T cell receptor beta chains from one sample sequenced in a study of OX40 agonist ivuxolimab in advanced cancers. Only in-frame clones appear in the TCRdb table, and some are missing; sequencing was by immunoSEQ multiplex PCR. The data contain 80,000 to 100,000 clones, around nine tenths of them singletons. Material: CD4+ or CD8+ T cells sorted from blood, obtained in a trial of the OX40 agonist ivuxolimab. The receptors were gathered from an adult with an advanced solid tumor such as melanoma, head and neck, liver or kidney cancer.

The chain is built from TRBV7-8 and TRBJ1-2; possibly TRBD1 for D (6 bases). The CDR3 sequence is 14 residues long. From germline, CDR1 is SGHVS and CDR2 FQNEAQ. Trimming left V 3 bases short and J 4 bases short, with 12 bases between. The DNA for the CDR3 is TGTGCCAGCAGCTTCGGGGGCGGCTTCTATGGCTACACCTTC. Translation: CASSFGGGFYGYTF.

The chain combines TRBV4-3 with TRBJ2-3; D uncertain. Germline V gene lookup returns CDR1 LGHNA and CDR2 YSLEER. This CDR3 has 16 amino acids. V shed 0 bases and J shed 5 bases, with 15 bases lying between them. Written as DNA, the CDR3 is TGCGCCAGCAGCCAAGAATGGAGACTCTCTGTAGATACGCAGTATTTT. Its translation is CASSQEWRLSVDTQYF.

The CDR3 DNA reads TGTGCCAGCAGCAAAGTTCGTACGGGGAACTATGGCTACACCTTC. Its protein is CASSKVRTGNYGYTF. The chain joins TRBV21-1 to TRBJ1-2. TRBV21-1 has pseudogene status. The CDR3 consists of 15 residues.

This clone has only one observation. The chain carries TRBV6-6 and TRBJ2-4; no firm D call. The CDR3 runs 14 residues. Per the germline V gene, CDR1 is MNHNY and CDR2 is SVGAGI (reference sequence). V was clipped by 6 bases and J by 8 bases, with 17 bases between them. The CDR3 here is CASSPVISGDIQYF. CDR3 in DNA: TGTGCCAGCAGCCCTGTAATCTCGGGTGACATTCAGTACTTC.

The V gene is TRBV7-2, the J gene TRBJ1-4; 9 bases fit TRBD1. Germline values: CDR1 SGHTA, CDR2 FQGNSA. V shed 8 bases and J 1 base; nucleotides not matched to a gene: 5. This CDR3 has 15 amino acids. This CDR3 is CASGGQGGTNEKLFF. Here the CDR3 DNA reads TGTGCCAGCGGGGGACAGGGAGGAACTAATGAAAAACTGTTTTTT. The whole variable domain, remainder taken from reference TRBV7-2 and TRBJ1-4, is GAGVSQSPSNKVTEKGKDVELRCDPISGHTALYWYRQSLGQGLEFLIYFQGNSAPDKSGLPSDRFSAERTGGSVSTLTIQRTQQEDSAVYLCASGGQGGTNEKLFFGSGTQLSVL.

J is TRBJ1-2 and V is TRBV7-9, with D possibly being TRBD1 (6 bases). V lost 10 bases, J lost 4 bases, and 28 bases lay in between. This CDR3 has 17 amino acids. CDR1 and CDR2 (germline): SEHNR, FQNEAQ (reference sequence). CDR3 sequence: CATPGGQGTDFSYGYTF. CDR3 DNA sequence: TGTGCCACCCCGGGGGGTCAGGGGACGGATTTCTCCTATGGCTACACCTTC.

This chain joins TRBV5-1 and TRBJ2-3, with D possibly TRBD1 on 5 matching bases. The CDR3 extends over 14 amino acids. CDR1 is SGHRS and CDR2 is YFSETQ in the germline V gene. V was clipped by 0 bases and J by 2 bases, with 7 bases between them. The CDR3: CASSLDRPTDTQYF. CDR3 DNA: TGCGCCAGCAGCTTGGACAGGCCCACAGATACGCAGTATTTT.

This chain links TRBV4-2 with TRBJ2-3; a weak D match, TRBD2 (6 bases). The germline gives CDR1 LGHNA, CDR2 YNFKEQ. V lost 2 bases and J 2 bases, leaving 20 bases between the germline ends. The CDR3 is 18 amino acids. In DNA form, the CDR3 reads TGTGCCAGCAGCCAACTCCGGGGCGGGGCGATATACACAGATACGCAGTATTTT. This translates into CASSQLRGGAIYTDTQYF.

V usage is TRBV10-2 and J usage is TRBJ1-4, with 8 nucleotides matching TRBD1. There are 16 residues in the CDR3. Losses at the gene ends were 2 bases for V and 4 bases for J; bases not matched to a gene: 6. Germline assignment: CDR1 WSHSY and CDR2 SAAADI. CDR3 residues: CASSEPRTGNNEKLFF. The DNA of the CDR3 is TGCGCCAGCAGTGAGCCCCGGACAGGGAATAATGAAAAACTGTTTTTT.

The chain is built from TRBV5-4 and TRBJ1-1; the D is unclear. This CDR3 has 16 residues. Germline assignment: CDR1 SGHNT and CDR2 YYREEE (reference sequence). The V and J ends lost 2 bases and 4 bases respectively, with 18 bases between them. The CDR3: CASSFQPAVEGTEAFF. The CDR3 DNA follows: TGTGCCAGCAGCTTCCAGCCCGCGGTTGAGGGCACTGAAGCTTTCTTT.

J is TRBJ2-2 and V is TRBV7-3; the D gene could be TRBD1 or TRBD2 (6 bases each). The CDR3 is made up of 14 amino acids. V lost 5 bases, J lost 6 bases, and 13 bases lay in between. Germline V gene data show CDR1 as SGHTA and CDR2 as FQGTGA. In DNA form, the CDR3 reads TGTGCCAGCAGCAACGGAGGGGGATCCGGGGAGCTGTTTTTT. This encodes CASSNGGGSGELFF.

The chain has TRBV7-8 and TRBJ2-7, with TRBD2 identical over 8 bases. Germline V CDR1 and CDR2: SGHVS, FQNEAQ. The CDR3 is 12 residues long. V lost 5 bases to trimming and J lost 3 bases; unmatched junction nucleotides: 0. CDR3 loop: CASSRGGYEQYF. The CDR3 DNA sequence: TGTGCCAGCAGCCGGGGGGGCTACGAGCAGTACTTC.

The chain employs TRBV7-9 and TRBJ2-1, with 8 bases matching TRBD1. This CDR3 has 15 amino acids. V lost 5 bases and J lost 3; bases outside the gene matches: 6. Germline V gene lookup returns CDR1 SEHNR and CDR2 FQNEAQ (reference sequence). The CDR3 here is CASSLGQGHYNEQFF. For the CDR3, the DNA is TGTGCCAGCAGCCTCGGACAGGGCCACTACAATGAGCAGTTCTTC.

The J gene is TRBJ1-6, the V gene TRBV18; D not certain. This CDR3 has 15 residues. Deletions cut 0 bases from V and 9 bases from J, with 12 bases between. Per germline, CDR1 KGHSH and CDR2 LQKENI. CDR3 in DNA: TGTGCCAGCTCACCACCGCGGGGTAACGGTTCACCCCTCCACTTT. This sequence encodes CASSPPRGNGSPLHF.

The chain links TRBV12-5 to TRBJ1-2; D remains unclear. Germline-derived CDR1 and CDR2 are LGHNT and FRNRAP. CDR3 length equals 14 residues. The germline V and J ends were trimmed by 1 base and 4 bases, with 10 bases remaining between them. CDR3 sequence: CASGLAGRVYGYTF. As DNA, the CDR3 is TGTGCTAGTGGTTTGGCCGGACGGGTCTATGGCTACACCTTC.

The J gene is TRBJ2-7, the V gene TRBV20-1; D unresolved. The CDR3 contains 11 residues. Trimming removed 0 bases at V and 3 bases at J, with 3 bases between. Germline V gives CDR1 DFQATT, CDR2 SNEGSKA (reference sequence). The CDR3 DNA is TGCAGTGCTAGAGAAGACTACGAGCAGTACTTC. Its protein is CSAREDYEQYF.

The chain recombines TRBV2 with TRBJ2-1, with 8 bases aligning to TRBD2. With 8 bases clipped from V and 4 bases from J, the junction kept 7 bases outside the gene matches. The CDR3 totals 14 residues. Germline lookup yields CDR1 SNHLY and CDR2 FYNNEI. In DNA, the CDR3 is TGTGCCAGCTCCCCGGGGGGGGGATACAATGAGCAGTTCTTC. Translation: CASSPGGGYNEQFF.

There are a few counts of this clone. The gene calls are TRBV18 and TRBJ2-7; 9 bases fit TRBD1. Per germline, CDR1 KGHSH and CDR2 LQKENI. The CDR3 extends over 16 amino acids. With V trimmed by 3 bases and J by 6 bases, 12 bases remained unmatched. The CDR3 sequence is CASSPLGQGMGVEQYF. In DNA, the CDR3 is TGTGCCAGCTCACCTCTGGGACAGGGAATGGGAGTCGAGCAGTACTTC.

The CDR3 DNA reads as TGTGCCAGCAGCCGGGCATACGGGGAGACCCAGTACTTC. Translation gives CASSRAYGETQYF. The chain combines TRBV5-8 with TRBJ2-5; D is ambiguous. CDR1 SGHTS and CDR2 YDEGEE come from the germline V gene. CDR3 length: 13 residues. Deletions cut 4 bases from V and 5 bases from J, with 12 bases between.

This clone was detected a few times. The chain has TRBV27 and TRBJ1-3, with a tentative D call TRBD1 (6 bases). The V end lost 3 bases, the J end lost 1 base, and 13 bases lay between the germline ends. CDR1 and CDR2 (germline): MNHEY, SMNVEV (reference sequence). The CDR3 totals 16 residues. The CDR3 sequence: CASSFSGVGSGNTIYF. The CDR3 nucleotides read TGTGCCAGCAGTTTTTCAGGGGTAGGGTCTGGAAACACCATATATTTT.

This clone appeared once. The chain links TRBV10-3 to TRBJ2-3; D is ambiguous. V was shortened by 5 bases and J by 4 bases, with 7 bases between the two germline ends. This CDR3 has 12 amino acids. CDR1 is ENHRY, CDR2 SYGVKD, per germline. Written as DNA, the CDR3 is TGTGCCATCAGTCCCCTTTCAGATACGCAGTATTTT. It yields the protein CAISPLSDTQYF.